This TCR beta chain is from a study of cytotoxic CD8 clonotypes in ibrutinib-treated CLL (dated by TCRdb to the early 2020s). Turning to the overall study: The cohort had about a dozen relapsed/refractory and approximately 15 treatment-naive patients; 17 were IGHV unmutated. Partial responses were observed in approximately 24 patients and complete responses in 2; after a median follow-up of 68 months, remission was maintained in approximately 14 patients and progression was observed in roughly twelve. Every remission and progressive disease sample was obtained while ibrutinib was still being received by the patients. Samples averaged about 260,000 productive templates and tens of thousands of productive rearrangements. The response samples were drawn at a median of approximately 12 months into treatment, with a range of about 6 to 36 months. Of the roughly 86 participants in the trial, about 26 had longitudinal samples available. Cryopreserved peripheral blood mononuclear cells were collected before treatment, at response, and at either disease progression or sustained remission. Overall study results and their limits: An increase in clonality was observed at ibrutinib response, with clonality remaining stable during sustained remission and falling back toward baseline at progression. Baseline clonality exceeded that of age-matched healthy donors and correlated strongly with circulating CD8+ T-cell counts. Lymph node repertoires were not examined, and the timing of sampling was not matched between patients in sustained remission and those whose disease progressed. Public clonotypes were rare and either shrank or stayed stable during treatment, and the rise in clonality at ibrutinib response reflected expansion of private clonotypes.

In regard to this clone: Its antigen specificity is not known. There are no base qualities to consult, and no much larger clone falls within one base.

The goal of deep resolution MiSeq sequencing was a depth between 1 in 1 million and 1 in 200,000 T cells, and coverage averaged 10x per clonotype. The immunoSEQ hsTCRB Kit was used to generate TCR beta libraries. The study's processing was this. Data were analyzed with ImmunoSEQ Data Assistant and ImmunoSEQ Analyzer, with V, D and J genes assigned per IMGT definitions. Clonality, with values ranging from 0 to 1, was calculated as one minus the normalized Shannon entropy of productive rearrangement frequencies. Public clonotype analysis was restricted to overrepresented clonotypes comprising at least 0.05% of each patient's repertoire. Thirteen age-matched healthy donor repertoires from immuneACCESS served as clonality controls. TCRdb obtained this table from immuneACCESS and retained in-frame rearrangements with V and J assigned. These tables miss some clones; where compared with another copy, unresolved V genes account for less than half of the shortfall, and the remainder is unexplained. The V and J calls and clone size were taken over from that table, and D and trimming were inferred from the DNA. The table for this sample lists about 300,000 clones; approximately 79% of them were counted only once. The ten largest clones capture approximately 5.6% of the sample.

CDR1 and CDR2 (SGHDT, YYEEEE) derive from the germline V gene. Its CDR3 holds 14 amino acids, cysteine through phenylalanine. Here the CDR3 DNA is all that survives: 42 bases in frame from base 1. V is cut by 2 bases and J by 1 base, and the space between the germline ends is 9 bases. Reading the label with the study, this specimen's time point is: progressive disease on ibrutinib. For TCR beta library preparation, around 2.2 micrograms of genomic DNA was extracted from cryopreserved PBMCs. High-throughput TCR beta sequencing was performed on longitudinal blood samples from CLL patients receiving ibrutinib monotherapy. The patients took part in an open-label, single-center phase 2 trial of ibrutinib monotherapy.

This specimen was PBMCs, taken at disease progression, from a patient treated with ibrutinib. The sequence derives from a human donor with chronic lymphocytic leukemia. The receptor chain draws on TRBV5-6 and TRBJ1-1; the D gene identity is not certain. The DNA reads TGTGCCAGCAGCTTTTTTGTAGGGAACACTGAAGCTTTCTTT. Its amino acids are CASSFFVGNTEAFF.